This T cell receptor beta chain was sequenced during a study of a mutant IDH1 vaccine in newly diagnosed glioma. Overall study: Vaccines began 4-6 weeks after radiotherapy alone, or with temozolomide cycles. Those enrolled had earlier been treated with radiotherapy, temozolomide, or both, mostly both.

The CDR3 is 15 amino acids. Germline CDR1 SGHDT, CDR2 YYEEEE. Trimming cost V 0 bases and J 0 bases, with 4 bases left between them. Stated time point: week 35, safety follow-up. The content of each vaccine dose was 300 ug of mutant IDH1 20-mer peptide, and topical imiquimod accompanied it. Eight vaccinations reached patients in weeks 1, 3, 5, 7, 11, 15, 19 and 23. The donors' diagnosis was new WHO grade 3 or 4 astrocytoma that was IDH1-mutant and ATRX-lost. Using immunoSEQ multiplex PCR, the repertoire was profiled, and TCRdb retains in-frame clones only, with some absent. The sample contains around 29,000 clones, roughly 82% of which appear only once. Worth noting for this clone: Its antigen is still unknown.

The receptor was isolated from a man aged 50-59 years with glioma. The source was PBMCs, collected from a glioma patient whose treatment included an IDH1 peptide vaccine. This chain uses TRBV5-6 with TRBJ1-6, with D uncertain. The CDR3 DNA sequence: TGTGCCAGCAGCTTGGCAAGCTCCTATAATTCACCCCTCCACTTT. This codes for CASSLASSYNSPLHF.